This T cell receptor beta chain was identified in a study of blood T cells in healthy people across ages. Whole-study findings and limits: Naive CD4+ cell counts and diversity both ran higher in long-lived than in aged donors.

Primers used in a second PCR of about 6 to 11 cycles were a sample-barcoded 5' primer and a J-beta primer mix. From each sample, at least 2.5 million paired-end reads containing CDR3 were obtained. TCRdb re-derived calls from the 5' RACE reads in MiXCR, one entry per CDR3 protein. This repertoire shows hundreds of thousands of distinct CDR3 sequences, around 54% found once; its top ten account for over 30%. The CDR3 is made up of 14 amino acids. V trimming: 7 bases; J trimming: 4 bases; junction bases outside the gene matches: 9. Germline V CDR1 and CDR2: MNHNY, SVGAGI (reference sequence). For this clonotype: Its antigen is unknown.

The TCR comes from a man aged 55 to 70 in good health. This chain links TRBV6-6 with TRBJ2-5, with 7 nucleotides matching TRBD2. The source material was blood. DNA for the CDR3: TGTGCCAGCATAAAGCGGGGTGTGCGAGAGACCCAGTACTTC. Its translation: CASIKRGVRETQYF.